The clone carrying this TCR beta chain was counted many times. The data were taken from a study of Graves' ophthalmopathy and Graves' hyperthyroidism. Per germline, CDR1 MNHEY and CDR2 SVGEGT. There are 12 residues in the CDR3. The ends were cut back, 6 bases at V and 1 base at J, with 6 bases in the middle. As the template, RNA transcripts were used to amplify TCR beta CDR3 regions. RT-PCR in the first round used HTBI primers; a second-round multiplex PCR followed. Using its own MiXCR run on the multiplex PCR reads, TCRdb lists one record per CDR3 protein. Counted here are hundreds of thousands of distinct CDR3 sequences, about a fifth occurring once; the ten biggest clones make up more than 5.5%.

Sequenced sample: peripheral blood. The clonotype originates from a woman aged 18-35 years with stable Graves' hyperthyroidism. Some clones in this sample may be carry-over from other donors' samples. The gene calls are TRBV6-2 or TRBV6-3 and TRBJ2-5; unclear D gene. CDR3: CASSYTQETQYF. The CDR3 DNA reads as TGTGCCAGCAGCTACACCCAAGAGACCCAGTACTTC.